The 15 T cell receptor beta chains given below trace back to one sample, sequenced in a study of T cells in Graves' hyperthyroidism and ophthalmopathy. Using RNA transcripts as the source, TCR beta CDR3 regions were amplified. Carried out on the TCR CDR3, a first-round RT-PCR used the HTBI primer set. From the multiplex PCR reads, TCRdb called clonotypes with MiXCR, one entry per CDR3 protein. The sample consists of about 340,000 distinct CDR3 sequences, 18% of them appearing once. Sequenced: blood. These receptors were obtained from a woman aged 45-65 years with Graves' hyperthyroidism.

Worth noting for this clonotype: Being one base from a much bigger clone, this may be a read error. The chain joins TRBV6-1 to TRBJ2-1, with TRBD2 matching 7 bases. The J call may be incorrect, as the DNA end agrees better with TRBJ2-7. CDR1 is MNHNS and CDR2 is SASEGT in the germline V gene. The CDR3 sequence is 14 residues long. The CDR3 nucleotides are TGTGCCAGCAGTGAAGATCGAGCGGGGAATGAGCAGTACTTC. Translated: CASSEDRAGNEQYF.

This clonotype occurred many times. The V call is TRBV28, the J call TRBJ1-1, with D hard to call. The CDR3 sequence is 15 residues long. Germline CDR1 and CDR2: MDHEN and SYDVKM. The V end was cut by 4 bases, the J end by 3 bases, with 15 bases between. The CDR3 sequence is CASSSEWGGDTEAFF. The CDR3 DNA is TGTGCCAGCAGTTCGGAGTGGGGAGGAGACACTGAAGCTTTCTTT.

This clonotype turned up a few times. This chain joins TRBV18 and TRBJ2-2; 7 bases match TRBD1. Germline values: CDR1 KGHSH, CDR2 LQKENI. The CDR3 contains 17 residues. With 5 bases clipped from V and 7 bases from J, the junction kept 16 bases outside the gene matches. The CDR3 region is CASSDTYRGPRDGELFF. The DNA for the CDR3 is TGTGCCAGCTCAGACACGTACAGGGGCCCTCGGGACGGGGAGCTGTTTTTT.

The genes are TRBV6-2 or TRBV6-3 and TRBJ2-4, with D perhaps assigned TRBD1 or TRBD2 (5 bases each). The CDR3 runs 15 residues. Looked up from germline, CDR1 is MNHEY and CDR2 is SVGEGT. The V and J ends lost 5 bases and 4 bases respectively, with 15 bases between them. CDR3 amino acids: CASSANRGPKNIQYF. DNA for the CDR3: TGTGCCAGCAGTGCCAACCGGGGACCAAAAAACATTCAGTACTTC.

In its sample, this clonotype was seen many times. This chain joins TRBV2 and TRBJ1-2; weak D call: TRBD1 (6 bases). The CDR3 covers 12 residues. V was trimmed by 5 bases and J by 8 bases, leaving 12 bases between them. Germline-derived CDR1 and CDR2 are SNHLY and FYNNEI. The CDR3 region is CASSQTRGGYTF. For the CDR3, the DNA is TGTGCCAGCAGTCAAACCAGGGGCGGCTACACCTTC.

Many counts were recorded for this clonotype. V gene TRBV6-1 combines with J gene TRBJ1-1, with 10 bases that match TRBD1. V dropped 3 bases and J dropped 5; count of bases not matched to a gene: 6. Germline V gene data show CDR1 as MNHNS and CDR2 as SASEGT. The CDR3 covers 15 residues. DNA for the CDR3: TGTGCCAGCAGTGAGATTGACAGGGGGCGAACTGAAGCTTTCTTT. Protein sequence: CASSEIDRGRTEAFF.

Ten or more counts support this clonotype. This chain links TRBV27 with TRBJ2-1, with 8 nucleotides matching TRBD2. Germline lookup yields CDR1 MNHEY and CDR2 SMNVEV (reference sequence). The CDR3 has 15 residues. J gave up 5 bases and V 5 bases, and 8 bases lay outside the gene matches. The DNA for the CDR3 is TGTGCCAGCAGTGCGCAGACTAGCGCCGACAATGAGCAGTTCTTC. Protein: CASSAQTSADNEQFF.

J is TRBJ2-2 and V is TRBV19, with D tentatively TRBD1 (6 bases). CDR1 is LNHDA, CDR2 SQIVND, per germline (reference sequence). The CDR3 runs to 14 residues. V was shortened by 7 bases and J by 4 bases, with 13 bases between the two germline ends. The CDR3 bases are TGTGCCAGTACCCTAAGGGGGATCACCGGGGAGCTGTTTTTT. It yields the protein CASTLRGITGELFF.

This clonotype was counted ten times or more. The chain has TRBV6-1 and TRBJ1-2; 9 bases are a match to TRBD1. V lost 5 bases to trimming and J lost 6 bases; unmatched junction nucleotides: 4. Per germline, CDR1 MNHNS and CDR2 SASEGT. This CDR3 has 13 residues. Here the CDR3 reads CASSRQGGDGYTF. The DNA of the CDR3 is TGTGCCAGCAGTCGACAGGGGGGAGATGGCTACACCTTC.

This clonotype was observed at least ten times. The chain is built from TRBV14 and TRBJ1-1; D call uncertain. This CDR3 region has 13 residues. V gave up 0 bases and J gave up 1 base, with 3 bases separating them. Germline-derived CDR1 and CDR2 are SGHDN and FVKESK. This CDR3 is CASSQDQNTEAFF. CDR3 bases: TGTGCCAGCAGCCAAGATCAGAACACTGAAGCTTTCTTT.

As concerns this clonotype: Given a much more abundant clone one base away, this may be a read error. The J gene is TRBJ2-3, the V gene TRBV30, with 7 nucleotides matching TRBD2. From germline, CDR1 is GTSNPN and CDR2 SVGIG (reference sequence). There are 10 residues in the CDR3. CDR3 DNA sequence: TGTGCGTGTGGGAGGGATGCGCAGTATTTT. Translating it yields CACGRDAQYF.

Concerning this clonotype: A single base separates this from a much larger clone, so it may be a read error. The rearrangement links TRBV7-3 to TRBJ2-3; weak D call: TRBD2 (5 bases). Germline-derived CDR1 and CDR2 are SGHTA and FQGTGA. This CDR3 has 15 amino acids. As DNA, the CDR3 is TGCGCCAGCAGCCAAGTTGTCGGGGACACAGATACGCAGTATTTT. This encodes CASSQVVGDTDTQYF.

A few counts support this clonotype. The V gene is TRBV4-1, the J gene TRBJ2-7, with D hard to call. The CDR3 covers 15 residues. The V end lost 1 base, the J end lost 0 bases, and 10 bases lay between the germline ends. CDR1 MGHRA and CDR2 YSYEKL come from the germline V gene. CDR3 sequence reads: CASSQAPTDSYEQYF. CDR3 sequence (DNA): TGCGCCAGCAGCCAAGCGCCGACGGACTCCTACGAGCAGTACTTC.

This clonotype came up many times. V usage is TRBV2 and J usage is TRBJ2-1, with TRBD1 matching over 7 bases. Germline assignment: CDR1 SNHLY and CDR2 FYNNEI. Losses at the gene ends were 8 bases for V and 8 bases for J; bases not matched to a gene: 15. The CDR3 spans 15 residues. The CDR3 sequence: CASSLGTALYDEQFF. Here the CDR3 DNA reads TGTGCCAGCTCCCTAGGGACAGCTTTATACGATGAGCAGTTCTTC.

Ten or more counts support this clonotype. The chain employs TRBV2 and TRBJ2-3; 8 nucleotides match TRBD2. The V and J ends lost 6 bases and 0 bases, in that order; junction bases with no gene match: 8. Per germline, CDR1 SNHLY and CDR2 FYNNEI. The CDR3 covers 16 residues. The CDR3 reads CASSETLAGSTDTQYF. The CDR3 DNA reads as TGTGCCAGCAGCGAAACCTTAGCGGGAAGCACAGATACGCAGTATTTT.